This is a list of T cell receptor beta chains from one sample in a study of tumor and adjacent non-tumor tissue in lung cancer. Via MiXCR, TCRdb re-called the multiplex PCR reads, giving one row per CDR3 protein. Of about 75,000 distinct CDR3 sequences in the sample, nearly 70% were seen once. The sequenced sample was distant non-tumor lung tissue. The receptors were gathered from a woman aged 50 to 65 with non-small cell lung cancer. CDR3s include the opening cysteine and the closing phenylalanine or tryptophan. Each record gives: clone size, D gene, J gene, V gene, CDR3 DNA, CDR3 protein. The D gene is left open where the match is weak. Clone size appears in some rows only: once, few, many, or a class for an expanded clone.

clone_size: NA; d_call: NA; j_call: TRBJ1-1; v_call: TRBV20-1; cdr3_nt: TGCAGTGCTACCTTGGGACCGATCATGAACACTGAAGCTTTCTTT; cdr3_aa: CSATLGPIMNTEAFF
clone_size: many; d_call: NA; j_call: TRBJ1-1; v_call: TRBV29-1; cdr3_nt: TGCAGCGTTGTAAGGGAGAACACTGAAGCTTTCTTT; cdr3_aa: CSVVRENTEAFF
clone_size: NA; d_call: NA; j_call: TRBJ1-1; v_call: TRBV12-3/TRBV12-4; cdr3_nt: TGTGACAGCAAGAGGGACCCCTTGAACACTGAAGGCTTCTTT; cdr3_aa: CDSKRDPLNTEGFF
clone_size: NA; d_call: NA; j_call: TRBJ1-5; v_call: TRBV29-1; cdr3_nt: TGTAGCGTTCTAACAGGGAGTATCGATCAGCCCCAGCATTTT; cdr3_aa: CSVLTGSIDQPQHF
clone_size: NA; d_call: TRBD2; j_call: TRBJ2-3; v_call: TRBV4-2; cdr3_nt: TGTGCCAGCAGCCAAAGGACTAGCGGGAGCGCTAGCATAGATACGCAGTATTTT; cdr3_aa: CASSQRTSGSASIDTQYF
clone_size: once; d_call: NA; j_call: TRBJ1-1; v_call: TRBV20-1; cdr3_nt: TGCAGTGCTCCCAGCAGGAGATTGAGCACTGAAGCTTTCTTT; cdr3_aa: CSAPSRRLSTEAFF
clone_size: NA; d_call: NA; j_call: TRBJ1-1; v_call: TRBV11-2; cdr3_nt: TGTGCCAGCAGCTTACGAGTCGGCCGTGATGACACTGAAGCTTTCTTT; cdr3_aa: CASSLRVGRDDTEAFF
clone_size: NA; d_call: TRBD1; j_call: TRBJ2-1; v_call: TRBV5-4; cdr3_nt: TGTGCCAGCAGTCCGATGACAGGGGACTGTGAGCACTTCTTC; cdr3_aa: CASSPMTGDCEHFF
clone_size: once; d_call: NA; j_call: TRBJ1-1; v_call: TRBV4-2; cdr3_nt: TGTACCAACAGCCAAGATCGGCATATGAACACTGAAGCTTTCTTT; cdr3_aa: CTNSQDRHMNTEAFF
clone_size: NA; d_call: NA; j_call: TRBJ1-1; v_call: TRBV12-3/TRBV12-4; cdr3_nt: TGTGTCAGCAGTTTCTCCAGGACAAGTTTTGAAGCTTTCTTT; cdr3_aa: CVSSFSRTSFEAFF
clone_size: many; d_call: TRBD2; j_call: TRBJ2-1; v_call: TRBV20-1; cdr3_nt: TGCAGTGCTAGAGTTGGGGGACTAGCGGGAGGGCCGAGATACAATGAGCAGTTCTTC; cdr3_aa: CSARVGGLAGGPRYNEQFF